This T cell receptor (beta chain) was sequenced during a study of CD8+ T cells in alopecia areata. Study-level background: Treated patients were given 5 to 10 mg oral tofacitinib twice daily. Study findings and constraints: Lesional scalp exceeded normal scalp in clonality, especially in alopecia totalis/universalis. In scalp samples, resident alphabeta T cells of normal skin are also sequenced.

As to this clone: Antigen unknown.

Investigators isolated RNA and reverse transcribed it into cDNA to act as the sequencing template. TCRdb keeps only in-frame clones here, not all; method: immunoSEQ multiplex PCR. This sample yields about 150,000 clones, of which under 60% are seen a single time; roughly a fifth belongs to the top ten. A FACSAria was used to sort CD4+ and CD8+ T cells. These cells came from PBMCs. Germline V CDR1 and CDR2: GTSNPN, SVGIG (reference sequence). The V end lost 2 bases, the J end lost 2 bases, and 6 bases lay between the germline ends. The CDR3 is 12 amino acids. The TCR originated in a human donor with alopecia areata. Here the sequenced sample was CD8+ T cells sorted from blood, taken at week 0. The chain combines TRBV30 with TRBJ2-5; D unclear. The CDR3 protein is CAWSPSQETQYF. As DNA, the CDR3 is TGTGCCTGGAGTCCGTCACAAGAGACCCAGTACTTC. Full variable domain (rest looked up from reference TRBV30 and TRBJ2-5): SQTIHQWPATLVQPVGSPLSLECTVEGTSNPNLYWYRQAAGRGLQLLFYSVGIGQISSEVPQNLSASRPQDRQFILSSKKLLLSDSGFYLCAWSPSQETQYFGPGTRLLVL.